This T cell receptor (beta chain) was recorded in a study of control samples from healthy donors and cancer patients. Trimming took 6 bases from V and 0 from J; bases not matched to a gene: 4. Germline V gene sequence: CDR1 KGHSH, CDR2 LQKENI. The CDR3 totals 15 residues. Sequencing was performed with immunoSEQ multiplex PCR; in TCRdb, only in-frame clones are kept and a portion is missing. The table lists approximately 150,000 clones, roughly 94% of them singletons, with around 15% in the top ten. Material: PBMCs. The clonotype comes from a man aged 55 to 70 with colorectal cancer. The V and J genes are TRBV18 and TRBJ2-2; TRBD1 matches at 7 bases. CDR3 sequence: CASSLGQANTGELFF. The CDR3 region has the DNA TGTGCCAGCTCCCTCGGACAGGCGAACACCGGGGAGCTGTTTTTT.